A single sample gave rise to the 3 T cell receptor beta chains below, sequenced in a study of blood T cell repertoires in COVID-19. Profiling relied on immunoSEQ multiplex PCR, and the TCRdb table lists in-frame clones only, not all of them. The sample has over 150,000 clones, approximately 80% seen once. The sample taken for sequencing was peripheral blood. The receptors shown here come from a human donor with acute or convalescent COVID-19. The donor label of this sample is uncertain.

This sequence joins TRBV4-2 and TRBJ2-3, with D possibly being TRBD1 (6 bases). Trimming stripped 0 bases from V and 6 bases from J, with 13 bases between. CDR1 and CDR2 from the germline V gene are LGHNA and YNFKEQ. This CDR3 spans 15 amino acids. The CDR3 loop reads CASSQDGQTRDTQYF. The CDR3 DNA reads TGTGCCAGCAGCCAAGATGGACAGACCCGCGATACGCAGTATTTT.

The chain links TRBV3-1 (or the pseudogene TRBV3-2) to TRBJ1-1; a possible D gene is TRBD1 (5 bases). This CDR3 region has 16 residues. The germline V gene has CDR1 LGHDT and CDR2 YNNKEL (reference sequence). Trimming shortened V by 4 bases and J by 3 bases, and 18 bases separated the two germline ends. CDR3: CASSLEGRRLDTEAFF. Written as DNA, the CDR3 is TGTGCCAGCAGCCTGGAGGGACGTCGCCTGGACACTGAAGCTTTCTTT.

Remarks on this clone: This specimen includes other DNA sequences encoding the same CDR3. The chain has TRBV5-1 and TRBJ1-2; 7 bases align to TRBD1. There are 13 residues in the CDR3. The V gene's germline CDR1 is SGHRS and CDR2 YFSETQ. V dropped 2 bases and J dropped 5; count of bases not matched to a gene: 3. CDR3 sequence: CASSLRTGYGYTF. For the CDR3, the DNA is TGCGCCAGCAGCTTAAGGACAGGTTATGGCTACACCTTC.